This TCR beta chain was sequenced during a study of beta chain features in type 1 diabetes. About the research overall: No age, gender or cell yield differences were seen between patients and healthy donors.

The investigators reverse transcribed all of the isolated RNA, so they sequenced expressed TCRB transcripts. The repertoire was sequenced with immunoSEQ multiplex PCR; TCRdb's copy has only in-frame clones and lacks some. The sample has approximately 150,000 clones, over 9.5% seen once. This clone was seen a handful of times. What it binds is unknown. Sampling consisted of one heparinised blood draw per donor, averaging about 110 mL. Post-sort purity exceeded 98% for all sorted populations. In germline, CDR1 is ENHRY, CDR2 SYGVKD. The V gene lost 7 bases and the J gene lost 6 bases, with 13 bases spanning the gap. The CDR3 runs 13 residues. Study outcomes and limitations: All four CD4+ subsets from Type 1 diabetes patients carried moderately but significantly shorter TCRB CDR3s.

This TCR was recovered from a man between 18 and 29 years old in good health. The rearrangement uses TRBV10-3 and TRBJ2-1, with D possibly being TRBD1 (6 bases). Sequenced input: naive CD4+ T cells from blood. The DNA for the CDR3 is TGTGCCATCAATTTTCGGGACACCAATGAGCAGTTCTTC. It specifies CAINFRDTNEQFF.